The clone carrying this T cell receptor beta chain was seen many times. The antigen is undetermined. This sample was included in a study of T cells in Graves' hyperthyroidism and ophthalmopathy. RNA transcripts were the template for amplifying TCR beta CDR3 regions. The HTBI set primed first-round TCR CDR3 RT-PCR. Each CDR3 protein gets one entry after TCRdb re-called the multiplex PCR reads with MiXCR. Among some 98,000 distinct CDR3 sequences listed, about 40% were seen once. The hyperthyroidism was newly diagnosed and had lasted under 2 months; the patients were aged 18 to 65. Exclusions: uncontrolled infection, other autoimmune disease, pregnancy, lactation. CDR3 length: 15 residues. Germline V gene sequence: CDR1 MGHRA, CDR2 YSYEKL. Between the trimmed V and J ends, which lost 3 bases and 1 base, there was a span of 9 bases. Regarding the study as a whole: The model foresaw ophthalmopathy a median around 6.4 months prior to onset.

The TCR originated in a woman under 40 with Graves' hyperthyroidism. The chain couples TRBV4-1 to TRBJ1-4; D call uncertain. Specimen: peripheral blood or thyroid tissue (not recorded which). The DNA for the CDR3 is TGCGCCAGCAGCCAGTACTTCGAAACTAATGAAAAACTGTTTTTT. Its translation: CASSQYFETNEKLFF.